These 15 T cell receptor beta chains came from one sample sequenced in a study of T-cell reconstitution after alpha-beta-depleted transplantation in children. Construction of the TCRbeta library involved unique molecular identifiers. TCRdb itself ran the PCR reads through MiXCR, one entry per CDR3 protein. The table includes about 480,000 distinct CDR3 sequences, roughly an eighth detected once. The sequenced sample was PBMCs from the stem cell graft donor, obtained from the stem cell graft. These receptors came from a human donor who donated a stem cell graft to a child with combined immunodeficiency.

The chain uses TRBV7-2 and TRBJ1-2; 7 bases fit TRBD1. Germline V gene data show CDR1 as SGHTA and CDR2 as FQGNSA. This CDR3 contains 14 residues. The V segment lost 5 bases and the J segment 6 bases; nucleotides outside the gene matches: 9. This CDR3 is CASSPTTGTHGYTF. CDR3 coding DNA: TGTGCCAGCAGCCCGACGACAGGGACGCATGGCTACACCTTC.

Concerning this clonotype itself: A single base is all that separates this from a far larger clone, so a read error is likely. V is TRBV12-3 or TRBV12-4 and J is TRBJ2-1; 8 bases match TRBD2. The CDR3 is made up of 15 amino acids. V gave up 6 bases and J gave up 3 bases; unmatched junction bases: 7. Written as DNA, the CDR3 is TGTGCCAGCAGCCCCACTAGCGGCTACTACAATGAGCAGTTCTTC. Residues: CASSPTSGYYNEQFF.

This clonotype showed up just a few times. Relative to the germline gene, one junction end is altered; a read error may explain this. The rearrangement joins TRBV4-3 to TRBJ2-4; 11 nucleotides agree with TRBD2. This CDR3 has 13 residues. Germline values: CDR1 LGHNA, CDR2 YSLEER. The CDR3 region has the DNA TGCGCCAGCAGCCAAGACCTGACTAGCGGGATTCACTTC. This codes for CASSQDLTSGIHF.

This clonotype was counted many times. The J gene is TRBJ2-1, the V gene TRBV14, with 12 nucleotides matching TRBD2. Germline V lookup: CDR1 SGHDN, CDR2 FVKESK. V lost 4 bases and J lost 4; bases outside the gene matches: 5. The CDR3 runs 16 residues. The CDR3 DNA sequence: TGTGCCAGCAGCCCCCCAGGACTAGCGGGGTACAATGAGCAGTTCTTC. Its protein is CASSPPGLAGYNEQFF.

This clonotype has at least ten counts. One end of the junction fails to match germline, which may point to a read error. CDR3 DNA: TGCAGTGCCAGAGGGGACAGGGAGTCCGTTGAAGCTTTCTTT. The encoded protein is CSARGDRESVEAFF. J is TRBJ1-1 and V is TRBV20-1, with 9 bases lining up with TRBD1. This CDR3 spans 14 amino acids. Germline V gene data show CDR1 as DFQATT and CDR2 as SNEGSKA (reference sequence).

This clonotype was seen only a few times. This chain uses TRBV29-1 with TRBJ1-1; 7 positions match TRBD1. Germline values: CDR1 SQVTM, CDR2 ANQGSEA. There are 16 residues in the CDR3. V trimming: 4 bases; J trimming: 4 bases; junction bases outside the gene matches: 15. The CDR3 nucleotides read TGCAGCGTTGTAAGGGGCTGGTACAACAGGGGCACTGAAGCTTTCTTT. This translates into CSVVRGWYNRGTEAFF. The variable domain in full, completed from reference TRBV29-1 and TRBJ1-1, reads SAVISQKPSRDICQRGTSLTIQCQVDSQVTMMFWYRQQPGQSLTLIATANQGSEATYESGFVIDKFPISRPNLTFSTLTVSNMSPEDSSIYLCSVVRGWYNRGTEAFFGQGTRLTVV.

This clonotype was observed a few times. The genes are TRBV24-1 and TRBJ1-2, with 7 bases aligning to TRBD1. The CDR3 extends over 18 amino acids. V lost 4 bases to trimming and J lost 4 bases; unmatched junction nucleotides: 17. Germline CDR1 and CDR2: KGHDR and SFDVKD. The CDR3 loop is CATSESGGPSGQLYGYTF. The CDR3, as DNA: TGTGCCACCAGTGAGTCGGGAGGACCCTCGGGACAGCTCTATGGCTACACCTTC.

This clonotype appeared many times. This sequence joins TRBV12-3 or TRBV12-4 and TRBJ2-3; the match to TRBD2 covers 12 bases. J lost 0 bases, V lost 8 bases, and 18 bases had no gene match. The CDR3 is 20 amino acids. Here the CDR3 DNA reads TGTGCCAGCCAGGGAGTATCTAGCGGGGGGGCCCGCAGAAGCACAGATACGCAGTATTTT. As protein: CASQGVSSGGARRSTDTQYF.

This clonotype was detected many times. The rearrangement links TRBV5-1 to TRBJ2-1; possible D gene TRBD2, 5 bases. V lost 4 bases and J lost 7, with 15 bases in between. Germline values: CDR1 SGHRS, CDR2 YFSETQ. The CDR3 extends over 14 amino acids. The CDR3 sequence is CASSVTAGENEQFF. The DNA of the CDR3 is TGCGCCAGCAGCGTAACTGCGGGTGAGAATGAGCAGTTCTTC.

This chain links TRBV7-3 with TRBJ2-1, with 9 bases identical to TRBD2. Germline V gene lookup returns CDR1 SGHTA and CDR2 FQGTGA. V was clipped by 5 bases and J by 4 bases; unmatched bases: 6. CDR3 length: 15 amino acids. In DNA, the CDR3 is TGTGCCAGCAGCCCGACTAGCGGAGAATACAATGAGCAGTTCTTC. It specifies CASSPTSGEYNEQFF.

The V gene is TRBV12-3 or TRBV12-4, the J gene TRBJ1-2; the D is unclear. The CDR3 spans 15 residues. The V gene lost 6 bases and the J gene lost 5 bases, with 19 bases spanning the gap. DNA of the CDR3: TGTGCCAGCAGGGCACGTAGGACGGAAGAGTATGGCTACACCTTC. Its protein product is CASRARRTEEYGYTF.

This clonotype has just a few counts. The J gene is TRBJ2-3, the V gene TRBV4-3; the D is unclear. The CDR3 spans 17 residues. The V end was cut by 0 bases, the J end by 0 bases, with 13 bases between. Germline values: CDR1 LGHNA, CDR2 YSLEER. CDR3 sequence: CASSQERHTPSTDTQYF. The CDR3 coding sequence is TGCGCCAGCAGCCAAGAAAGGCATACTCCTAGCACAGATACGCAGTATTTT.

Worth noting for this clonotype: A junction boundary mismatches the germline segment, possibly from a read error. The chain uses TRBV12-3 or TRBV12-4 and TRBJ2-7; D is unresolved. CDR3 length: 11 residues. CDR3 loop: CASSLGSKSKF. The DNA for the CDR3 is TGTGCCAGCAGTTTAGGGTCGAAAAGCAAATTC.

This clonotype was recorded at least ten times. The chain carries TRBV5-1 and TRBJ2-7; possible D gene TRBD1, 6 bases. This CDR3 has 15 residues. The germline V and J ends were trimmed by 1 base and 2 bases, with 13 bases remaining between them. Per the germline V gene, CDR1 is SGHRS and CDR2 is YFSETQ. In DNA, the CDR3 is TGCGCCAGCAGCTTGTACAGGGATGAGGCCTACGAGCAGTACTTC. This codes for CASSLYRDEAYEQYF.

V is TRBV9 and J is TRBJ2-7, with D perhaps TRBD1 (6 bases). The CDR3 covers 14 residues. V was clipped by 2 bases and J by 2 bases, with 11 bases between them. Germline CDR1 reads SGDLS; CDR2 reads YYNGEE. The CDR3 DNA reads TGTGCCAGCAGCGTCCGGGACATAGCCTACGAGCAGTACTTC. It is translated as CASSVRDIAYEQYF.